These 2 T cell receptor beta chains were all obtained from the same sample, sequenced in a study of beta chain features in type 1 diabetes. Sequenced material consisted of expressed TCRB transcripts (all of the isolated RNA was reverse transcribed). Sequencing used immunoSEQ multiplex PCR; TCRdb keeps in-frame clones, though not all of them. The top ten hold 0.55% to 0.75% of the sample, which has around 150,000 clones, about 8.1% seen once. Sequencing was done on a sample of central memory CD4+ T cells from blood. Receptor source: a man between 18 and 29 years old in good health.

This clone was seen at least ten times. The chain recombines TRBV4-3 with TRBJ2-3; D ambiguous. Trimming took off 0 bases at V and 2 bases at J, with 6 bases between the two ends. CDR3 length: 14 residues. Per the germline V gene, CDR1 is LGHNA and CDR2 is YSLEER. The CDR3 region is CASSQDRITDTQYF. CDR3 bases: TGCGCCAGCAGCCAAGACAGGATCACAGATACGCAGTATTTT.

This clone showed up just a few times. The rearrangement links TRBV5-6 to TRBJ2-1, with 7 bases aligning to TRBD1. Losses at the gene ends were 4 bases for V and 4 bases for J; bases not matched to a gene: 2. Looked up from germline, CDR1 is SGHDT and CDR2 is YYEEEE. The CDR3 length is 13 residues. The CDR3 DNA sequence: TGTGCCAGCAGCAAGACAGGGTACAATGAGCAGTTCTTC. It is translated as CASSKTGYNEQFF.